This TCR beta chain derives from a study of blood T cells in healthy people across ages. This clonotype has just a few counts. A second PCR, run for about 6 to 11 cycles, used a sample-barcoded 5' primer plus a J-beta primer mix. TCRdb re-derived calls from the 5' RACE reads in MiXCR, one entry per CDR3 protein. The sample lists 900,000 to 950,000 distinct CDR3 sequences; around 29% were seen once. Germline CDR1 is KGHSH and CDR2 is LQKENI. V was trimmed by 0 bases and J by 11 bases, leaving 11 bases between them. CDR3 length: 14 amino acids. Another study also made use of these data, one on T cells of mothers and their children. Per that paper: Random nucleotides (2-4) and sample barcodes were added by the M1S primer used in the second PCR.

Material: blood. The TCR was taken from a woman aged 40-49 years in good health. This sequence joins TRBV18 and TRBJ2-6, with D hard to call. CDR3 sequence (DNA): TGTGCCAGCTCACCACCGGCGGCAGCATACGTCCTGACTTTC. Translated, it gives CASSPPAAAYVLTF.